This T cell receptor (beta chain) was recorded in a study of blood T cells in healthy people across ages. For the study at large: Template switching recovered approximately one barcoded beta molecule for every two T cells.

Peripheral blood samples of around 9.5 milliliters were drawn from each donor. Total RNA extracted from each sample amounted to at least 5 micrograms. A sample-barcoded 5' primer and a J-beta primer mix were used in a second PCR of roughly 7 to 12 cycles. One entry per CDR3 protein, called by TCRdb with MiXCR from the 5' RACE reads. The table shows hundreds of thousands of distinct CDR3 sequences, with under 45% occurring only once. The CDR3 length is 13 residues. Trimming took 8 bases from V and 1 from J; bases not matched to a gene: 4. CDR1 is SGDLS, CDR2 YYNGEE, per germline. Only a few counts were recorded for this clonotype. Its antigen remains unidentified. Study-wide results and limits: Fewer expanded clones and more diversity marked long-lived versus aged donors.

The sample consisted of blood. This receptor was obtained from a man aged 60-69 years in good health. V and J are TRBV9 and TRBJ2-3; TRBD2 matches 7 bases. As DNA, the CDR3 is TGTGCCAGTAATCGGGGGGGCACAGATACGCAGTATTTT. Amino acids: CASNRGGTDTQYF.